This T cell receptor (beta chain) emerged from a study of T cell changes during pregnancy in multiple sclerosis. Sequenced by immunoSEQ multiplex PCR; TCRdb stores in-frame clones only, minus some. Of around 48,000 clones listed, around 94% are singletons. CDR1 SGHTA and CDR2 FQGNSA come from the germline V gene. V shed 5 bases, J shed 3 bases, and the junction held 18 bases outside the gene matches. CDR3 length equals 19 residues. The receptor was derived from a female donor with multiple sclerosis, enrolled in a pregnancy study. The starting material was CD4+ T cells from peripheral blood mononuclear cells, obtained in the third trimester of pregnancy. V and J are TRBV7-2 and TRBJ2-3; TRBD2 aligns across 9 bases. CDR3 bases: TGTGCCAGCAGCCTTGAGGGCACAGGTGCGGGAGGGCGGACAGATACGCAGTATTTT. Its protein product is CASSLEGTGAGGRTDTQYF.